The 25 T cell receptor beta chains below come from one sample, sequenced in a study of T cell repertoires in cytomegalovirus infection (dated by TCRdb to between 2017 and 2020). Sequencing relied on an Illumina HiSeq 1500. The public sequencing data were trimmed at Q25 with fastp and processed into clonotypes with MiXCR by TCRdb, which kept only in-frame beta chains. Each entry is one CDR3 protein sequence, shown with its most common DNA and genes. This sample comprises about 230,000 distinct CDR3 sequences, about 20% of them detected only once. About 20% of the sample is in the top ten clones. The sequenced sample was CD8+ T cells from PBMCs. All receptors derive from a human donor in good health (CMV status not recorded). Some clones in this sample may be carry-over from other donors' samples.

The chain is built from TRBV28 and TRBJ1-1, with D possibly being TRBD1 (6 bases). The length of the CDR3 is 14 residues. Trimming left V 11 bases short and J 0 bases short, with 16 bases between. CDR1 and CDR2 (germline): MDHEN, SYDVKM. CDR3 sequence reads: CAHRGGAMNTEAFF. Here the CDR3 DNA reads TGTGCCCACAGAGGGGGGGCGATGAACACTGAAGCTTTCTTT.

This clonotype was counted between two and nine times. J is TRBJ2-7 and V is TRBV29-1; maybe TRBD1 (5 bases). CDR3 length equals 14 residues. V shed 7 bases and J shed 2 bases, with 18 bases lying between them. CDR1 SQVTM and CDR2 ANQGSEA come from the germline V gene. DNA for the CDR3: TGCAGCGCCCCTAGGACAACTGGGGCCTACGAGCAGTACTTC. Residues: CSAPRTTGAYEQYF.

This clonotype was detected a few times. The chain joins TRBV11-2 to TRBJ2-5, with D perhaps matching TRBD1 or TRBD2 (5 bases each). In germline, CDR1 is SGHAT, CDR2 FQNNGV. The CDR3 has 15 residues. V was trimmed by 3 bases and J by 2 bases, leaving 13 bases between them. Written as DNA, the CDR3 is TGTGCCAGCAGCTTTCCGGGGCTTAATCAAGAGACCCAGTACTTC. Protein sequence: CASSFPGLNQETQYF. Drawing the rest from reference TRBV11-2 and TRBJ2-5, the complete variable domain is EAGVAQSPRYKIIEKRQSVAFWCNPISGHATLYWYQQILGQGPKLLIQFQNNGVVDDSQLPKDRFSAERLKGVDSTLKIQPAKLEDSAVYLCASSFPGLNQETQYFGPGTRLLVL.

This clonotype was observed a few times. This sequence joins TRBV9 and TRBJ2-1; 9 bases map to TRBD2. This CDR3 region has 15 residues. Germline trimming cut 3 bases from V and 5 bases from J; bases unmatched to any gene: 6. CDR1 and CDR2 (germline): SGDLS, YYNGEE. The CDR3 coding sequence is TGTGCCAGCAGCGCAGGACTAGCGACCAACAATGAGCAGTTCTTC. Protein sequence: CASSAGLATNNEQFF. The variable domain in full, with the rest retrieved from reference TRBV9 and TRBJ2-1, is DSGVTQTPKHLITATGQRVTLRCSPRSGDLSVYWYQQSLDQGLQFLIQYYNGEERAKGNILERFSAQQFPDLHSELNLSSLELGDSALYFCASSAGLATNNEQFFGPGTRLTVL.

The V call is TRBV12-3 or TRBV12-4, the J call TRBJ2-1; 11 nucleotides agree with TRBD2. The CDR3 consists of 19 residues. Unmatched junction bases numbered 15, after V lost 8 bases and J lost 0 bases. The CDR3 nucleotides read TGTGCCAGCGGAGCACCGGGACTAGCGGCTCTGAGCTCCTACAATGAGCAGTTCTTC. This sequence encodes CASGAPGLAALSSYNEQFF.

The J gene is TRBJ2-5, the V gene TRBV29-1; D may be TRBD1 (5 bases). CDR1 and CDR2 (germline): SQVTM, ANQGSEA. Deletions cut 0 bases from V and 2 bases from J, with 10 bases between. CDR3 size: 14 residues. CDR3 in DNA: TGCAGCGTTGAAGAGGGGCGTATGCAAGAGACCCAGTACTTC. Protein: CSVEEGRMQETQYF.

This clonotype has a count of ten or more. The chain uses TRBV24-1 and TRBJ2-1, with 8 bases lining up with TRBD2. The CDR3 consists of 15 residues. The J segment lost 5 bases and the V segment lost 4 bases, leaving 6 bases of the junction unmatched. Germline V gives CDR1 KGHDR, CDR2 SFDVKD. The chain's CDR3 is CATSDLAGTNNEQFF. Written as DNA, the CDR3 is TGTGCCACCAGTGACCTAGCGGGCACGAACAATGAGCAGTTCTTC.

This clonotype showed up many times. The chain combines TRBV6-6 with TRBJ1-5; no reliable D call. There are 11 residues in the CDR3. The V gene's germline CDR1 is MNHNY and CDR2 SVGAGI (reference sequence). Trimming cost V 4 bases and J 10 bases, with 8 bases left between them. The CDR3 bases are TGTGCCAGCAGTTCTCCGGAACCCCAGCATTTT. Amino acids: CASSSPEPQHF.

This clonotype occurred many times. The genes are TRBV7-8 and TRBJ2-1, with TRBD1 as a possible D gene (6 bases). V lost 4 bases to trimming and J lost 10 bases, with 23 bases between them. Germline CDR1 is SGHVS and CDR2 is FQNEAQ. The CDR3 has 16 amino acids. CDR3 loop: CASSSKQGPGFREQFF. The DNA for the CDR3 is TGTGCCAGCAGCTCCAAACAGGGACCTGGGTTTAGGGAGCAGTTCTTC.

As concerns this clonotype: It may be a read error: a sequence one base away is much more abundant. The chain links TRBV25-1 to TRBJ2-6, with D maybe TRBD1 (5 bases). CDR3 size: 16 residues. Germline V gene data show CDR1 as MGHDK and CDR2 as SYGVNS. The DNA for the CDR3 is TGTGCCAGCAGTGAATTATCCGGCTCTGGGGCCAACGTCCTGCCTTTC. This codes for CASSELSGSGANVLPF.

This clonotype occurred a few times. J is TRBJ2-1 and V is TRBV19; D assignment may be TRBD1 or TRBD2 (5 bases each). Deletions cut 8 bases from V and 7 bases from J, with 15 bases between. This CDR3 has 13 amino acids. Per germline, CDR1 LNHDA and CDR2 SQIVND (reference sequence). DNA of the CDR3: TGTGCCAGTTCTCCGGGACCCGGGAATGAGCAGTTCTTC. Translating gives CASSPGPGNEQFF.

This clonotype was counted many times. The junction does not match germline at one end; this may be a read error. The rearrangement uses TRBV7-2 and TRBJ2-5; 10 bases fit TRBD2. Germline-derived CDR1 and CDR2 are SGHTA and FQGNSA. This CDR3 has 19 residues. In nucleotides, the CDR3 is TGTGCCAGCAGCCTAGCCCCTGTGGTTAGCGGGGGGACCCAAGAGACCCAGTACTTC. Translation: CASSLAPVVSGGTQETQYF.

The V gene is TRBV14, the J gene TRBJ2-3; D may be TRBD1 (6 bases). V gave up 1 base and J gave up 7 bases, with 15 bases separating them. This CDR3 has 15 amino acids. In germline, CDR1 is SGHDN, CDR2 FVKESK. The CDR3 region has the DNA TGTGCCAGCAGCCAAGCCATACCAGGGGATCATACGCAGTATTTT. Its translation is CASSQAIPGDHTQYF.

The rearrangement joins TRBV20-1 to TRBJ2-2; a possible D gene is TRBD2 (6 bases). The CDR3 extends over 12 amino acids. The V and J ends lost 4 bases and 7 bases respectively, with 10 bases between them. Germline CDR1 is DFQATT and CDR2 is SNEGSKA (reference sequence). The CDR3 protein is CSATTSHGELFF. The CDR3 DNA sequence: TGCAGTGCTACTACTAGCCACGGGGAGCTGTTTTTT.

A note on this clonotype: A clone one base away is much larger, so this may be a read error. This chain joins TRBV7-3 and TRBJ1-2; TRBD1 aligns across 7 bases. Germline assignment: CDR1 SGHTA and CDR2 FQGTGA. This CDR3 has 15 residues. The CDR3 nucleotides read TGTGCCGGCAGCTTCTCCCCAGGGGGGGTTGATGGCTACACCTTC. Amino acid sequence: CAGSFSPGGVDGYTF.

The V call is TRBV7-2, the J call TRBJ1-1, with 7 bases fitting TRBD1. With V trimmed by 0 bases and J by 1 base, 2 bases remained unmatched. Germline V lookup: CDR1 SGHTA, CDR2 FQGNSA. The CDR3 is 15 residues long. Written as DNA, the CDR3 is TGTGCCAGCAGCTTAGCGGGGACAGCGAACACTGAAGCTTTCTTT. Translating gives CASSLAGTANTEAFF.

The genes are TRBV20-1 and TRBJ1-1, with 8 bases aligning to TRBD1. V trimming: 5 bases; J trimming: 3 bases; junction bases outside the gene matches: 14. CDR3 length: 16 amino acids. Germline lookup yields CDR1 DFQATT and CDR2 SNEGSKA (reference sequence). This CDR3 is CSAGRLDREGDTEAFF. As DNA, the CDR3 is TGCAGTGCTGGCCGGCTGGACAGGGAAGGTGACACTGAAGCTTTCTTT.

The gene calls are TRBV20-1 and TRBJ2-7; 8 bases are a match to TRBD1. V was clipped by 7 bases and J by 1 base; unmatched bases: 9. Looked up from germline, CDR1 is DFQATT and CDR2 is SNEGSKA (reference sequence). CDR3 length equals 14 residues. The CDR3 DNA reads TGCAGTGTCCATACGACAGGGGCATCCTACGAGCAGTACTTC. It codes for CSVHTTGASYEQYF.

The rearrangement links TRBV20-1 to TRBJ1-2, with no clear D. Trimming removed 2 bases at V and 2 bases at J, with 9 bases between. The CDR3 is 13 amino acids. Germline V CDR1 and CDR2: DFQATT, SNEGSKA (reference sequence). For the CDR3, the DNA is TGCAGTGCTAGACCCCCACCAAACTATGGCTACACCTTC. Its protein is CSARPPPNYGYTF.

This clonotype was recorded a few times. DNA of the CDR3: TGTGCCAGCAACCTGAGGGGAGCGGAATCTAGCACAGATACGCAGTATTTT. As protein: CASNLRGAESSTDTQYF. This sequence joins TRBV2 and TRBJ2-3; D assignment may be TRBD1 or TRBD2 (5 bases each). From germline, CDR1 is SNHLY and CDR2 FYNNEI. The CDR3 is 17 amino acids. The germline V and J ends were trimmed by 7 bases and 0 bases, with 20 bases remaining between them. Combining the CDR3 with reference TRBV2 and TRBJ2-3 gives the whole variable domain EPEVTQTPSHQVTQMGQEVILRCVPISNHLYFYWYRQILGQKVEFLVSFYNNEISEKSEIFDDQFSVERPDGSNFTLKIRSTKLEDSAMYFCASNLRGAESSTDTQYFGPGTRLTVL.

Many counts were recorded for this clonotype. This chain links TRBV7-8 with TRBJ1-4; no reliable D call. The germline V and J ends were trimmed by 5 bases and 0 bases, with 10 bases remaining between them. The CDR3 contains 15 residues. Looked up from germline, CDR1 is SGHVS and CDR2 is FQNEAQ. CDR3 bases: TGTGCCAGCAGCCCACTCCACACAACTAATGAAAAACTGTTTTTT. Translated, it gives CASSPLHTTNEKLFF.

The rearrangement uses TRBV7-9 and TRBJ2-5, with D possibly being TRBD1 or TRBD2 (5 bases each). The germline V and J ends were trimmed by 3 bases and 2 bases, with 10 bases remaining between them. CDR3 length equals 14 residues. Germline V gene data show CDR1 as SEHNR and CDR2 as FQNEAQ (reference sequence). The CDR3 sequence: CASSLSGPQETQYF. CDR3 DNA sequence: TGTGCCAGCAGCTTGTCGGGGCCACAAGAGACCCAGTACTTC.

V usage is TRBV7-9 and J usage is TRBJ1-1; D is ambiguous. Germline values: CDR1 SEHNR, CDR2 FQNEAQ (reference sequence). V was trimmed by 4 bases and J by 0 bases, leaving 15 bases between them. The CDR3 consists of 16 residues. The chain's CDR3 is CASSSKPSRVNTEAFF. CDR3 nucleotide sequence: TGTGCCAGCAGCTCTAAACCGAGTCGGGTGAACACTGAAGCTTTCTTT.

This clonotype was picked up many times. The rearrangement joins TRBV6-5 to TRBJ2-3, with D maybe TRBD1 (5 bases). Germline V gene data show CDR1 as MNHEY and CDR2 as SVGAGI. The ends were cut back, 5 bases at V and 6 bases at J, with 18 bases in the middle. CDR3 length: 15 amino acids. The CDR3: CASSPSEGALDTQYF. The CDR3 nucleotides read TGTGCCAGCAGTCCCTCGGAAGGGGCCCTGGATACGCAGTATTTT.

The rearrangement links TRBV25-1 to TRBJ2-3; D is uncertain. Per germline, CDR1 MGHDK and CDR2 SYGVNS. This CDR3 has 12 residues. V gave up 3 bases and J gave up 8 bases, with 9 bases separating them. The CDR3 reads CASSESTPTQYF. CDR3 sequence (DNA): TGTGCCAGCAGTGAGAGTACGCCTACGCAGTATTTT. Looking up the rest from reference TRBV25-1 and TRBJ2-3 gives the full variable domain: EADIYQTPRYLVIGTGKKITLECSQTMGHDKMYWYQQDPGMELHLIHYSYGVNSTEKGDLSSESTVSRIRTEHFPLTLESARPSHTSQYLCASSESTPTQYFGPGTRLTVL.